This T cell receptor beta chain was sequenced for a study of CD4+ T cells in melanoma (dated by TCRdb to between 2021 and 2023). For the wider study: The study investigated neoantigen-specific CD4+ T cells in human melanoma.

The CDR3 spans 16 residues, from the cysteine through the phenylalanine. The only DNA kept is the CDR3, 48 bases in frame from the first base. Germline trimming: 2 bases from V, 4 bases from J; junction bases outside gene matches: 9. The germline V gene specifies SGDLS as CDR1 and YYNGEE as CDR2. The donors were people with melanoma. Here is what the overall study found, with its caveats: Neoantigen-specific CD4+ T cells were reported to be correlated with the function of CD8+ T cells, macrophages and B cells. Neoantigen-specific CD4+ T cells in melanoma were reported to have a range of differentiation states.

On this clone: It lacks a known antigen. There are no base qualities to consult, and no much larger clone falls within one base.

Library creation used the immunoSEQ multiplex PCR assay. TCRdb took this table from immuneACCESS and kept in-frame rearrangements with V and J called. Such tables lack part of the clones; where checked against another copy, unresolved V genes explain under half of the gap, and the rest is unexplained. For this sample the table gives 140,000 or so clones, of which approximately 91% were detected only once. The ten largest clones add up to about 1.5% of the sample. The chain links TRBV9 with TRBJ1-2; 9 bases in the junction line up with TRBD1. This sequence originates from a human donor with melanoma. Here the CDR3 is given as CASSVGGTGISYGYTF. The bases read TGTGCCAGCAGCGTCGGGGGGACAGGGATCAGCTATGGCTACACCTTC.